This passage covers 8 T cell receptor beta chains from one sample sequenced in a study of blood T cells in healthy people across ages. The use of a sample-barcoded 5' primer and a J-beta primer mix characterized a second PCR of roughly 7 to 12 cycles. TCRdb called the 5' RACE reads again in MiXCR, with one record for every CDR3 protein. This table holds 700,000 to 950,000 distinct CDR3 sequences, 58% found once. Sequences were obtained from blood. The receptors were sampled from a man aged 25-40 years in good health.

V gene TRBV18 combines with J gene TRBJ1-3; 7 positions agree with TRBD1. Trimming cost V 3 bases and J 1 base; bases outside gene matches: 9. This CDR3 region has 17 residues. Germline V lookup: CDR1 KGHSH, CDR2 LQKENI. CDR3 sequence reads: CASSPYLTTGSGNTIYF. CDR3 DNA sequence: TGTGCCAGCTCACCTTACTTGACGACAGGGTCTGGAAACACCATATATTTT.

The genes are TRBV11-1 and TRBJ2-1, with 9 bases matching TRBD2. The V segment lost 3 bases and the J segment 5 bases; nucleotides outside the gene matches: 11. CDR1 and CDR2 from the germline V gene are SGHAT and FQDESV (reference sequence). The CDR3 length is 17 residues. The DNA of the CDR3 is TGTGCCAGCAGCTTTTTTAGCGGGAGAATCGTTAACAATGAGCAGTTCTTC. This sequence encodes CASSFFSGRIVNNEQFF. The whole variable domain, remainder taken from reference TRBV11-1 and TRBJ2-1, is EAEVAQSPRYKITEKSQAVAFWCDPISGHATLYWYRQILGQGPELLVQFQDESVVDDSQLPKDRFSAERLKGVDSTLKIQPAELGDSAMYLCASSFFSGRIVNNEQFFGPGTRLTVL.

The sample holds many counts of this clonotype. The rearrangement links TRBV11-2 to TRBJ2-3, with 11 nucleotides matching TRBD2. CDR1 and CDR2 from the germline V gene are SGHAT and FQNNGV. CDR3 size: 16 residues. Unmatched junction bases numbered 5, after V lost 1 base and J lost 5 bases. This CDR3 reads CASSLAGGTSGDTQYF. As DNA, the CDR3 is TGTGCCAGCAGCTTAGCGGGCGGGACTAGCGGAGATACGCAGTATTTT.

This clonotype has just a few counts. The V and J genes are TRBV4-3 and TRBJ2-7; 10 nucleotides match TRBD1. With 2 bases clipped from V and 3 bases from J, the junction kept 4 bases outside the gene matches. The CDR3 is 15 residues long. The V gene's germline CDR1 is LGHNA and CDR2 YSLEER. This CDR3 reads CASSQHRDRGYEQYF. CDR3 coding DNA: TGCGCCAGCAGCCAACACCGGGACAGGGGCTACGAGCAGTACTTC.

V and J are TRBV24-1 and TRBJ2-1, with D possibly TRBD2 on 5 matching bases. V lost 6 bases to trimming and J lost 4 bases, with 6 bases between them. Germline-derived CDR1 and CDR2 are KGHDR and SFDVKD. CDR3 length equals 12 residues. CDR3 coding DNA: TGTGCCACCAGTCCGGGGTACAATGAGCAGTTCTTC. It translates to CATSPGYNEQFF.

This clonotype was seen a handful of times. CDR3 bases: TGTGCCTGGAGTGAAGGGGGCAATCAGCCCCAGCATTTT. This sequence encodes CAWSEGGNQPQHF. The V gene is TRBV30, the J gene TRBJ1-5, with a possible D match to TRBD1 (5 bases). The CDR3 sequence is 13 residues long. Trimming left V 1 base short and J 2 bases short, with 6 bases between. Germline CDR1 reads GTSNPN; CDR2 reads SVGIG (reference sequence).

In its sample, this clonotype was seen once. The chain couples TRBV25-1 to TRBJ2-1, with D possibly TRBD1 on 6 matching bases. TRBJ2-7 matches the DNA end more closely, so the J call is doubtful. The CDR3 runs to 13 residues. The germline gives CDR1 MGHDK, CDR2 SYGVNS. CDR3: CASSETGRNEQYF. DNA of the CDR3: TGTGCCAGCAGTGAGACAGGTCGCAATGAGCAGTACTTC.

The chain uses TRBV28 and TRBJ2-2; D may be TRBD2 (6 bases). V lost 6 bases to trimming and J lost 0 bases, with 29 bases between them. The CDR3 covers 21 residues. In germline, CDR1 is MDHEN, CDR2 SYDVKM. The CDR3 DNA follows: TGTGCCAGCAGCTCACACTCCGGGGGAAGGAAAGAGGGCACGAACACCGGGGAGCTGTTTTTT. This translates into CASSSHSGGRKEGTNTGELFF.